A selection of T cell receptor beta chains follows, all from one sample in a study of cytomegalovirus exposure and HLA in healthy donors. The assay was immunoSEQ multiplex PCR, and TCRdb's table has in-frame clones only and misses some. The data show approximately 200,000 clones, 84% seen once. Sequenced material: PBMCs. These receptor sequences come from a boy younger than 18 in good health and CMV-seronegative. Both conserved end residues are part of each CDR3. Fields, in order: V gene, D gene, clone size, J gene, CDR3 protein, CDR3 DNA. The D gene is left open where the match is weak. Some rows have no size entry. The others give once, few or many, or a class for an expanded clone.

V: TRBV19
D: NA
size: NA
J: TRBJ1-5
CDR3: CASSMGGVNQPQHF
DNA: TGTGCCAGTAGTATGGGGGGGGTTAATCAGCCCCAGCATTTT

V: TRBV7-8
D: TRBD1
size: NA
J: TRBJ2-1
CDR3: CASSLVQGSHNEQFF
DNA: TGTGCCAGCAGCTTAGTACAGGGGTCCCACAATGAGCAGTTCTTC

V: TRBV25-1
D: NA
size: NA
J: TRBJ1-1
CDR3: CASSAPGRSRSNTEAFF
DNA: TGTGCCAGCAGTGCTCCGGGTAGAAGCAGATCGAACACTGAAGCTTTCTTT

V: TRBV11-1
D: TRBD1
size: once
J: TRBJ2-7
CDR3: CASSADRDRGPYEQYF
DNA: TGTGCCAGCAGCGCCGACCGGGACAGGGGACCCTACGAGCAGTACTTC

V: TRBV4-3
D: TRBD1
size: NA
J: TRBJ1-5
CDR3: CASSQDIDRGDQPQHF
DNA: TGCGCCAGCAGCCAAGACATAGACAGGGGGGATCAGCCCCAGCATTTT

V: TRBV2
D: TRBD1
size: NA
J: TRBJ1-1
CDR3: CASSEGDRGYDTEAFF
DNA: TGTGCCAGCAGTGAGGGAGACAGGGGGTATGACACTGAAGCTTTCTTT

V: TRBV30
D: NA
size: NA
J: TRBJ1-2
CDR3: CAWSPGTLGGYTF
DNA: TGTGCCTGGAGTCCCGGGACTTTGGGTGGCTACACCTTC

V: TRBV27
D: NA
size: NA
J: TRBJ2-5
CDR3: CASRKGGKQTQYF
DNA: TGTGCCAGCCGGAAGGGAGGTAAACAGACCCAGTACTTC

V: TRBV7-6
D: NA
size: NA
J: TRBJ1-1
CDR3: CASSLTDRLNTEAFF
DNA: TGTGCCAGCAGCTTAACCGACAGATTGAACACTGAAGCTTTCTTT

V: TRBV6-6
D: NA
size: few
J: TRBJ1-1
CDR3: CASSRTGPPSHFF
DNA: TGTGCCAGCAGCCGTACAGGGCCTCCATCCCATTTCTTT

V: TRBV19
D: NA
size: NA
J: TRBJ2-7
CDR3: CASSSPYEQYF
DNA: TGTGCCAGTAGTTCCCCTTACGAGCAGTACTTC

V: TRBV11-2
D: NA
size: few
J: TRBJ1-6
CDR3: CASSPRGGNSPLHF
DNA: TGTGCCAGCAGCCCCAGGGGAGGGAATTCACCCCTCCACTTT

V: TRBV7-8
D: NA
size: NA
J: TRBJ1-4
CDR3: CASNFNGEKLFF
DNA: TGTGCCAGCAACTTTAACGGGGAAAAACTGTTTTTT

V: TRBV9
D: NA
size: NA
J: TRBJ1-3
CDR3: CASSRDTRELGTIYF
DNA: TGTGCCAGCAGTCGGGACACAAGGGAGTTGGGCACCATATATTTT

V: TRBV4-1
D: TRBD2
size: NA
J: TRBJ2-5
CDR3: CASRIAGREFRETQYF
DNA: TGCGCCAGCAGAATTGCGGGGCGGGAGTTTCGAGAGACCCAGTACTTC

V: TRBV28
D: TRBD2
size: NA
J: TRBJ2-4
CDR3: CASSLGLAGAKNIQYF
DNA: TGTGCCAGCAGTTTAGGACTAGCGGGAGCCAAAAACATTCAGTACTTC

V: TRBV11-2
D: NA
size: NA
J: TRBJ1-1
CDR3: CASSLVRSSNTEAFF
DNA: TGTGCCAGCAGCTTAGTTCGCAGTTCGAACACTGAAGCTTTCTTT